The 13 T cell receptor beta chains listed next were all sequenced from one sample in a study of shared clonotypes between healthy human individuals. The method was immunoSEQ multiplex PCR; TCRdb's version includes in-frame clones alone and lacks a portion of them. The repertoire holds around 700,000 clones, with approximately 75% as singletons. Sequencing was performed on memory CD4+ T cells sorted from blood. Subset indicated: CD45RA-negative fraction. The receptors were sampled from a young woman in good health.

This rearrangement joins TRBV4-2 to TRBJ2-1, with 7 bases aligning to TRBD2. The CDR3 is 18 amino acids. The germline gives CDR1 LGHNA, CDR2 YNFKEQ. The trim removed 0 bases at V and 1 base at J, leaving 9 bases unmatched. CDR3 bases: TGTGCCAGCAGCCAAGATGATCAGCGGGGCCCTTCCTACAATGAGCAGTTCTTC. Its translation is CASSQDDQRGPSYNEQFF.

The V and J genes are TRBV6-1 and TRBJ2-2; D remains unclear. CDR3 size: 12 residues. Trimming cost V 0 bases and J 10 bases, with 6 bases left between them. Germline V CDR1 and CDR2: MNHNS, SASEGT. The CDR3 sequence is CASSEARTELFF. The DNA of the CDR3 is TGTGCCAGCAGTGAAGCCAGGACGGAGCTGTTTTTT.

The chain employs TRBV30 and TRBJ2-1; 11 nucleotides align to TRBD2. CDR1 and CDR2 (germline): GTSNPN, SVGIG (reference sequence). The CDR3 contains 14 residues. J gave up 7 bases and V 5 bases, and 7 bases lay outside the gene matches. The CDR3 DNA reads TGTGCCTGGGACGGGACTAGCGGAACAAATGAGCAGTTCTTC. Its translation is CAWDGTSGTNEQFF.

The CDR3 is CSVSYLAGEQYF. In DNA, the CDR3 is TGCAGCGTGTCATACTTAGCAGGGGAGCAGTACTTC. This chain uses TRBV29-1 with TRBJ2-7; a weak D match, TRBD1 (5 bases). This CDR3 spans 12 amino acids. V lost 6 bases, J lost 7 bases, and 16 bases lay in between. Looked up from germline, CDR1 is SQVTM and CDR2 is ANQGSEA.

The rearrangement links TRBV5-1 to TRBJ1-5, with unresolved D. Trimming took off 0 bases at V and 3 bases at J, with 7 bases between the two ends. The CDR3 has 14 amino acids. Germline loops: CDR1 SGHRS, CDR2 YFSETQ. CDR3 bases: TGCGCCAGCAGCTTGGGGCCTGTCAATCAGCCCCAGCATTTT. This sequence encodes CASSLGPVNQPQHF.

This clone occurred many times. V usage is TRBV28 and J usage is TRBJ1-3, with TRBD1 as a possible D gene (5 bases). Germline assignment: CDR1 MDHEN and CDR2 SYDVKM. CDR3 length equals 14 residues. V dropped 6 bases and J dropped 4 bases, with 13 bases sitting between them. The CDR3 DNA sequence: TGTGCCAGCAGCCCGCCTTGGGGCGGAAACACCATATATTTT. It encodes CASSPPWGGNTIYF.

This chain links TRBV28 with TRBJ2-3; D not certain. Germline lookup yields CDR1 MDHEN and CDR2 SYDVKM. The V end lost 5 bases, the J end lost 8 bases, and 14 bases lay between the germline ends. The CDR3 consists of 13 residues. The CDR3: CASSLLWLGTQYF. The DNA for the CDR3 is TGTGCCAGCAGTCTACTATGGTTGGGTACGCAGTATTTT.

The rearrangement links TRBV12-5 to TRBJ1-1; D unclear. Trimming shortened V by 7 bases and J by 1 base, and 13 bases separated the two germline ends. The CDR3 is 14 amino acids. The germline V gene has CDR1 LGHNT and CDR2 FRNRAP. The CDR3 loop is CASAGPPGNTEAFF. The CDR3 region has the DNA TGTGCTAGTGCCGGACCCCCGGGGAACACTGAAGCTTTCTTT.

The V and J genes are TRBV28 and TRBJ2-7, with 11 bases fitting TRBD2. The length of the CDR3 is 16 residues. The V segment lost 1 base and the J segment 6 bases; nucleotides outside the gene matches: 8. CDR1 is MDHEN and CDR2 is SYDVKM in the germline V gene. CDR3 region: CASSLSIRLAGGEQYF. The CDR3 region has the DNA TGTGCCAGCAGTTTATCTATCCGCCTAGCGGGAGGCGAGCAGTACTTC.

The chain's CDR3 is CASRGQGDEQYF. CDR3 DNA sequence: TGTGCCAGCAGGGGACAGGGTGACGAGCAGTACTTC. The chain recombines TRBV2 with TRBJ2-5; 9 bases are shared with TRBD1. The DNA matches TRBJ2-7 better at its end, which makes the J call doubtful. Germline CDR1 and CDR2: SNHLY and FYNNEI. The CDR3 has 12 amino acids.

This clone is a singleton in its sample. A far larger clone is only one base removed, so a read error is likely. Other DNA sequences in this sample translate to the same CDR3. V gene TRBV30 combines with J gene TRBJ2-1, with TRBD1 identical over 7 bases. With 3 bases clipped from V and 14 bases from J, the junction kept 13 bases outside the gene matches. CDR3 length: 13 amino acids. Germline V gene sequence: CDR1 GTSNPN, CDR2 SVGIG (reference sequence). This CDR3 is CAWRSSEGAREFF. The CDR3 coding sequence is TGTGCCTGGAGGTCTAGTGAGGGGGCTAGGGAGTTCTTC.

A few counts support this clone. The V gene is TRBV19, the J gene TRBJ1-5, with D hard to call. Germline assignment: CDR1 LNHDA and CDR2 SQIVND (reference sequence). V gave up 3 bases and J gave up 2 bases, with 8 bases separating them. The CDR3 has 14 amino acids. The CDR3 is CASSMGSGNQPQHF. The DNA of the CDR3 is TGTGCCAGTAGTATGGGCAGTGGCAATCAGCCCCAGCATTTT.

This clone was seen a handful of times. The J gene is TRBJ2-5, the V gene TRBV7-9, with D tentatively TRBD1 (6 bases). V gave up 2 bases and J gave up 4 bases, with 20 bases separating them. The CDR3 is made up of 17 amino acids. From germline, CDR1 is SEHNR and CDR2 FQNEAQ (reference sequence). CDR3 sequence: CASSLSQTGSRIETQYF. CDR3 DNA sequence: TGTGCCAGCAGCTTAAGTCAAACAGGGTCACGGATAGAGACCCAGTACTTC.